Presented here are 10 T cell receptor beta chains from one specimen sequenced in a study of blood T cell repertoires in COVID-19. Libraries were prepared by immunoSEQ multiplex PCR; TCRdb keeps only in-frame clonotypes and omits some of them. The sample lists more than 85,000 clones; 90% were seen once. Sequencing input: peripheral blood. These receptors were collected from a human donor in a cohort sampled during active COVID-19.

This clone has only one observation. CDR3 in DNA: TGCGCCAGCAGCTACCCGGGACTAGAGGAAGGAGATACGCAGTATTTT. Its translation is CASSYPGLEEGDTQYF. The rearrangement uses TRBV5-1 and TRBJ2-3; 8 bases match TRBD2. Trimming removed 3 bases from V and 5 bases from J; junction bases left unmatched: 11. The CDR3 has 16 residues. Germline values: CDR1 SGHRS, CDR2 YFSETQ. The whole variable domain, filled in from reference TRBV5-1 and TRBJ2-3, reads KAGVTQTPRYLIKTRGQQVTLSCSPISGHRSVSWYQQTPGQGLQFLFEYFSETQRNKGNFPGRFSGRQFSNSRSEMNVSTLELGDSALYLCASSYPGLEEGDTQYFGPGTRLTVL.

CDR3 in DNA: TGTGCCAGCAGCGTAGATTTAAGACCCGGCGGCTCTGGAAACACCATATATTTT. Protein: CASSVDLRPGGSGNTIYF. The chain employs TRBV9 and TRBJ1-3; the D is unclear. The V and J ends lost 0 bases and 0 bases respectively, with 16 bases between them. Germline V gene sequence: CDR1 SGDLS, CDR2 YYNGEE. The CDR3 contains 18 residues.

The chain uses TRBV4-3 and TRBJ1-5; D ambiguous. Deletions cut 0 bases from V and 2 bases from J, with 8 bases between. Germline CDR1 and CDR2: LGHNA and YSLEER. The CDR3 has 15 residues. In nucleotides, the CDR3 is TGCGCCAGCAGCCAAGATTATTCGGGCAATCAGCCCCAGCATTTT. Amino acids: CASSQDYSGNQPQHF.

This chain connects TRBV9 to TRBJ1-5; tentatively, D is TRBD1 (6 bases). The CDR3 totals 17 residues. Germline assignment: CDR1 SGDLS and CDR2 YYNGEE. V lost 4 bases and J lost 3, with 20 bases in between. The CDR3 DNA sequence: TGTGCCAGCAGCTCTAGGGACACCTTTGGAGTCAATCAGCCCCAGCATTTT. It yields the protein CASSSRDTFGVNQPQHF.

This rearrangement joins TRBV7-6 to TRBJ2-3; tentative D call: TRBD1 (7 bases). This CDR3 is 19 amino acids long. Germline CDR1 reads SGHVS; CDR2 reads FNYEAQ. Between the trimmed V and J ends, which lost 4 bases and 1 base, there was a span of 24 bases. The CDR3 bases are TGTGCCAGCAGCTCAAAGCAGGGGGGTCCGGGGGTCGGCACAGATACGCAGTATTTT. This sequence encodes CASSSKQGGPGVGTDTQYF. The full variable domain, with the rest looked up from reference TRBV7-6 and TRBJ2-3, is GAGVSQSPRYKVTKRGQDVALRCDPISGHVSLYWYRQALGQGPEFLTYFNYEAQQDKSGLPNDRFSAERPEGSISTLTIQRTEQRDSAMYRCASSSKQGGPGVGTDTQYFGPGTRLTVL.

The chain links TRBV24-1 to TRBJ2-2; maybe TRBD2 (6 bases). Germline CDR1 and CDR2: KGHDR and SFDVKD. V was clipped by 0 bases and J by 7 bases, with 14 bases between them. The CDR3 loop spans 16 amino acids. The CDR3, as DNA: TGTGCCACCAGTGATTTGCTGGCGGGGCTCGGCGGGGAGCTGTTTTTT. This sequence encodes CATSDLLAGLGGELFF.

This sequence joins TRBV28 and TRBJ2-7; the match to TRBD1 covers 8 bases. Germline lookup yields CDR1 MDHEN and CDR2 SYDVKM. The CDR3 loop spans 14 amino acids. V was pared by 4 bases and J by 4 bases, with 6 bases of the junction left unmatched. The CDR3 is CASSSMTGVYEQYF. The CDR3 DNA sequence: TGTGCCAGCAGTTCGATGACAGGGGTATACGAGCAGTACTTC.

The V gene is TRBV7-3, the J gene TRBJ2-3, with TRBD2 as a possible D gene (7 bases). The V gene lost 2 bases and the J gene lost 2 bases, with 8 bases spanning the gap. Germline V lookup: CDR1 SGHTA, CDR2 FQGTGA. The CDR3 is 14 amino acids. The CDR3 here is CASSLGGATDTQYF. The DNA of the CDR3 is TGTGCCAGCAGCTTAGGGGGGGCCACAGATACGCAGTATTTT.

The chain links TRBV10-2 to TRBJ2-3; D possibly corresponds to TRBD2 (6 bases). The CDR3 length is 16 residues. Trimming took 6 bases from V and 4 from J, leaving 20 bases between them. From germline, CDR1 is WSHSY and CDR2 SAAADI. CDR3 in amino acids: CASSQGGVGGSDTQYF. The CDR3 DNA reads TGCGCCAGCAGCCAAGGAGGAGTGGGAGGATCAGATACGCAGTATTTT.

The J gene is TRBJ2-2, the V gene TRBV12-3 or TRBV12-4, with D unclear. The V gene lost 3 bases and the J gene lost 5 bases, with 4 bases spanning the gap. The CDR3 extends over 12 amino acids. The CDR3 loop reads CASSFHTGELFF. CDR3 nucleotides: TGTGCCAGCAGTTTTCATACCGGGGAGCTGTTTTTT.